These 12 T cell receptor beta chains share one sample of origin, sequenced in a study of T-cell memory formation after mild COVID-19. In TCRdb, the 5' RACE reads were re-called with MiXCR into one record per CDR3 protein. The sample has roughly 350,000 distinct CDR3 sequences; 28% are singletons. The specimen was PBMCs or a T cell subset sorted from them (not recorded which). The receptor source for this set is an adult woman who had mild COVID-19 (a few samples of this study predate the infection). Cell type and time point are not known.

This clonotype has only a few counts. The chain carries TRBV18 and TRBJ2-5; tentatively, D is TRBD1 (5 bases). Trimming removed 3 bases at V and 4 bases at J, with 9 bases between. Germline V gene sequence: CDR1 KGHSH, CDR2 LQKENI. The CDR3 runs to 13 residues. This CDR3 is CASSPWQGETQYF. The CDR3 coding sequence is TGTGCCAGCTCACCTTGGCAGGGAGAGACCCAGTACTTC.

The chain employs TRBV15 and TRBJ2-3; D gene unclear. The CDR3 sequence is 15 residues long. V was clipped by 0 bases and J by 5 bases, with 12 bases between them. Germline V gene sequence: CDR1 LNHNV, CDR2 YYDKDF (reference sequence). CDR3 protein: CATSRELGSRDTQYF. In DNA form, the CDR3 reads TGTGCCACCAGCAGAGAGCTAGGATCCAGAGATACGCAGTATTTT. Full variable domain (remainder filled in from reference TRBV15 and TRBJ2-3): DAMVIQNPRYQVTQFGKPVTLSCSQTLNHNVMYWYQQKSSQAPKLLFHYYDKDFNNEADTPDNFQSRRPNTSFCFLDIRSPGLGDTAMYLCATSRELGSRDTQYFGPGTRLTVL.

V and J are TRBV5-1 and TRBJ2-7; the D gene is possibly TRBD1 (5 bases). Trimming left V 1 base short and J 3 bases short, with 11 bases between. The CDR3 consists of 14 residues. CDR1 is SGHRS, CDR2 YFSETQ, per germline. CDR3 protein: CASSLTGSLYEQYF. The CDR3 DNA follows: TGCGCCAGCAGCTTGACAGGATCCCTCTACGAGCAGTACTTC.

This clonotype was observed a few times. The chain employs TRBV27 and TRBJ2-7, with D possibly matching TRBD2 (5 bases). This CDR3 comprises 13 residues. Per the germline V gene, CDR1 is MNHEY and CDR2 is SMNVEV (reference sequence). V was clipped by 5 bases and J by 4 bases, with 12 bases between them. The CDR3 sequence: CASSPGMIYEQYF. Written as DNA, the CDR3 is TGTGCCAGCAGTCCGGGGATGATTTACGAGCAGTACTTC.

This clonotype came up a few times. J is TRBJ2-2 and V is TRBV2, with D perhaps matching TRBD1 (5 bases). The V gene lost 4 bases and the J gene lost 5 bases, with 14 bases spanning the gap. Germline V gene data show CDR1 as SNHLY and CDR2 as FYNNEI. The CDR3 is 15 amino acids. In DNA, the CDR3 is TGTGCCAGCAGTGCGAGACAGCCCTGGACCGGGGAGCTGTTTTTT. Translation: CASSARQPWTGELFF. The whole variable domain, filled in from reference TRBV2 and TRBJ2-2, reads EPEVTQTPSHQVTQMGQEVILRCVPISNHLYFYWYRQILGQKVEFLVSFYNNEISEKSEIFDDQFSVERPDGSNFTLKIRSTKLEDSAMYFCASSARQPWTGELFFGEGSRLTVL.

This chain uses TRBV7-2 with TRBJ2-7; 16 bases agree with TRBD2. CDR1 is SGHTA and CDR2 is FQGNSA in the germline V gene. Trimming cost V 1 base and J 6 bases; bases outside gene matches: 9. The length of the CDR3 is 18 residues. CDR3 protein: CASSLVGTSGRAGREQYF. Here the CDR3 DNA reads TGTGCCAGCAGCTTAGTGGGGACTAGCGGGAGGGCCGGTCGCGAGCAGTACTTC.

The chain links TRBV3-1 to TRBJ2-1; the match to TRBD1 covers 7 bases. J was trimmed by 5 bases and V by 4 bases; bases with no gene match: 8. CDR1 is LGHDT, CDR2 YNNKEL, per germline (reference sequence). The CDR3 is made up of 15 amino acids. The CDR3 DNA reads as TGTGCCAGCAGCCGCCACTCCGGGACAGACAATGAGCAGTTCTTC. Translated: CASSRHSGTDNEQFF.

The rearrangement links TRBV7-6 to TRBJ2-7; no clear D. With 0 bases removed from V and 1 base from J, the gap between germline ends came to 16 bases. The germline V gene has CDR1 SGHVS and CDR2 FNYEAQ. The length of the CDR3 is 17 residues. The CDR3 region has the DNA TGTGCCAGCAGCTTAGCGTCCCCATCTCCGCTATCCTACGAGCAGTACTTC. The encoded protein is CASSLASPSPLSYEQYF.

The chain is built from TRBV12-3 or TRBV12-4 and TRBJ1-3, with D uncertain. V dropped 4 bases and J dropped 8 bases, with 15 bases sitting between them. The CDR3 covers 14 residues. The CDR3: CASSSLILVDTIYF. CDR3 nucleotides: TGTGCCAGCAGTTCGCTCATTTTGGTCGACACCATATATTTT.

The chain joins TRBV12-3 or TRBV12-4 to TRBJ2-7; 7 bases line up with TRBD2. Germline trimming cut 2 bases from V and 2 bases from J; bases unmatched to any gene: 6. This CDR3 has 15 residues. CDR3 in DNA: TGTGCCAGCAGTTTACGGGGCGGGGGTGCCTACGAGCAGTACTTC. It yields the protein CASSLRGGGAYEQYF.

This clonotype was seen more than once but under ten times. The rearrangement uses TRBV5-1 and TRBJ2-1; no reliable D call. CDR3 length: 12 residues. V lost 3 bases and J lost 15, with 16 bases in between. Germline lookup yields CDR1 SGHRS and CDR2 YFSETQ. CDR3 residues: CASSSDGVYPFF. The CDR3 DNA follows: TGCGCCAGCAGCTCGGACGGCGTCTATCCGTTCTTC.

The chain links TRBV29-1 to TRBJ2-7; D remains unclear. V was cut by 3 bases and J by 4 bases, with 7 bases left in between. The CDR3 loop spans 11 amino acids. Germline assignment: CDR1 SQVTM and CDR2 ANQGSEA. The CDR3, as DNA: TGCAGCGTTGAGATGTCATACGAGCAGTACTTC. Amino acid sequence: CSVEMSYEQYF.